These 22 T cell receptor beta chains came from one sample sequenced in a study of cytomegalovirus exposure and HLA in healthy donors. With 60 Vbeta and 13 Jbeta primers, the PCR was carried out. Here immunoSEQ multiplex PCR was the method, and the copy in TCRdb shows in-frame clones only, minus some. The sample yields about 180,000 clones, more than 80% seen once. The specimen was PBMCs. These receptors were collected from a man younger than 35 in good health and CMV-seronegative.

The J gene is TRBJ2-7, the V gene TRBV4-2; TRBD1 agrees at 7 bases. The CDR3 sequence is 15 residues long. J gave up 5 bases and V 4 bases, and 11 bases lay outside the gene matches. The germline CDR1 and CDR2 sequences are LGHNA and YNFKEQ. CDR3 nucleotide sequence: TGTGCCAGCAGCCCCCTGGACAGGAACCCCAACGAGCAGTACTTC. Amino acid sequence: CASSPLDRNPNEQYF.

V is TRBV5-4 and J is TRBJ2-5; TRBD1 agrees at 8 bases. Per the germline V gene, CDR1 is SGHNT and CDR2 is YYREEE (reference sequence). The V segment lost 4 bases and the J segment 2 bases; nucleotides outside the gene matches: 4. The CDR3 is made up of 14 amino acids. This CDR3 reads CASSLQGAQETQYF. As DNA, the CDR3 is TGTGCCAGCAGCCTTCAGGGGGCGCAAGAGACCCAGTACTTC.

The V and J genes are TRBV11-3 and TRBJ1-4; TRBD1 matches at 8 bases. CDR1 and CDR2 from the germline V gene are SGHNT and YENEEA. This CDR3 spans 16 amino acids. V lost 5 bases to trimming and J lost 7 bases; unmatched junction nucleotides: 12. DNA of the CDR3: TGTGCCAGCAGCCCTATTGGACAGGGCGGGAGTGAAAAACTGTTTTTT. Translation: CASSPIGQGGSEKLFF.

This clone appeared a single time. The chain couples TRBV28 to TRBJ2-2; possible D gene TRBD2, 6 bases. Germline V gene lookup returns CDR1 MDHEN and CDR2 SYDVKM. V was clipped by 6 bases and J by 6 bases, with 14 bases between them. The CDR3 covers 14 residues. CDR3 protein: CASRGTSGAGELFF. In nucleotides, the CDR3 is TGTGCCAGCAGAGGGACTTCGGGGGCCGGGGAGCTGTTTTTT.

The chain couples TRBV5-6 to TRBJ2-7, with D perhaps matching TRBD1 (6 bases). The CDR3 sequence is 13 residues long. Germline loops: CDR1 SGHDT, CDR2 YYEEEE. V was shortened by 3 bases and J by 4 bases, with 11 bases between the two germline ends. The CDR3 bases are TGTGCCAGCAGCTGGGGACAAGAATACGAGCAGTACTTC. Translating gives CASSWGQEYEQYF.

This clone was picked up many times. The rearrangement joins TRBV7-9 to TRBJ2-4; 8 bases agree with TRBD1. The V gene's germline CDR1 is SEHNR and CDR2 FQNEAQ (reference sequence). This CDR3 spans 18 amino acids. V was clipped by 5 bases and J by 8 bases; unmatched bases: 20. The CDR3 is CASSAHPRQGMRWHIQYF. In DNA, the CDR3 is TGTGCCAGCAGCGCACACCCTAGACAGGGGATGAGGTGGCACATTCAGTACTTC.

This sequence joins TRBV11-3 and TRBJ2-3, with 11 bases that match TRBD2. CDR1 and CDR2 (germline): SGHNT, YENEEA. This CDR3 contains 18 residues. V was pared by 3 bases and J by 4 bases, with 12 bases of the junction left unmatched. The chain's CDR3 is CASSFSLAGAKEPDTQYF. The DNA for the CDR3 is TGTGCCAGCAGCTTCTCACTAGCGGGAGCCAAGGAGCCAGATACGCAGTATTTT.

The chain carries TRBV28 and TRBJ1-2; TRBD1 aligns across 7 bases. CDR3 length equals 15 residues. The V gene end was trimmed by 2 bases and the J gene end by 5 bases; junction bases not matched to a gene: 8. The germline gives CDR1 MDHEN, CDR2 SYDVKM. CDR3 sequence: CASSLGGQSIYGYTF. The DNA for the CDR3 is TGTGCCAGCAGTTTAGGGGGACAGAGCATTTATGGCTACACCTTC.

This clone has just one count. This CDR3 reads CASSEAGDEFNEQFF. For the CDR3, the DNA is TGTGCCAGCAGTGAAGCGGGAGATGAGTTCAATGAGCAGTTCTTC. The V gene is TRBV9, the J gene TRBJ2-1; 8 positions agree with TRBD2. CDR1 and CDR2 from the germline V gene are SGDLS and YYNGEE. The CDR3 runs 15 residues. Germline trimming cut 5 bases from V and 6 bases from J; bases unmatched to any gene: 10. Together with reference TRBV9 and TRBJ2-1, the CDR3 gives the full variable domain: DSGVTQTPKHLITATGQRVTLRCSPRSGDLSVYWYQQSLDQGLQFLIQYYNGEERAKGNILERFSAQQFPDLHSELNLSSLELGDSALYFCASSEAGDEFNEQFFGPGTRLTVL.

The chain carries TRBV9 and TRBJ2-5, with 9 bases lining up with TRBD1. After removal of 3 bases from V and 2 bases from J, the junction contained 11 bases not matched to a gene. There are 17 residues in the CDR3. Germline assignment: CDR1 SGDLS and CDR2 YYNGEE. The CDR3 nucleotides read TGTGCCAGCAGCGAAGGACAGGGGCTTAGGTATCAAGAGACCCAGTACTTC. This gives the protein CASSEGQGLRYQETQYF.

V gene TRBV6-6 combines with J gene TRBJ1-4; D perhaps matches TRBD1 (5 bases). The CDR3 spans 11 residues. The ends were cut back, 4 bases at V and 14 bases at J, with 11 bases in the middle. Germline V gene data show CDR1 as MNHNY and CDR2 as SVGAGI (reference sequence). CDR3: CASSLDIRLFF. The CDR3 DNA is TGTGCCAGCAGTTTGGACATCCGTCTGTTTTTT.

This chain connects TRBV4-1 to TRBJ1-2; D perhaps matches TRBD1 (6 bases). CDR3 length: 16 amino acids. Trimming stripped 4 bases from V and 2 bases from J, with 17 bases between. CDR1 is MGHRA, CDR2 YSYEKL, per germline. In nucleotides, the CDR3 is TGCGCCAGCAGCCCTAGTCAGACAGGAACAAACTATGGCTACACCTTC. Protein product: CASSPSQTGTNYGYTF.

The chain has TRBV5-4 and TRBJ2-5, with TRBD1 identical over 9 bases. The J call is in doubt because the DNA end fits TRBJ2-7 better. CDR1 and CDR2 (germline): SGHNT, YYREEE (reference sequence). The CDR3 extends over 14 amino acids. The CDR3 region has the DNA TGTGCCAGCAGCTTGTTGACAGGGGGGGGCGAGCAGTACTTC. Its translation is CASSLLTGGGEQYF.

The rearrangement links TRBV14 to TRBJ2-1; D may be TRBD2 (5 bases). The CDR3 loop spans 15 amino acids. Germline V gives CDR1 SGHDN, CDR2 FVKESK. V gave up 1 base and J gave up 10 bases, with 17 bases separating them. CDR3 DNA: TGTGCCAGCAGCCAAGGGAGGTCCGGTGGTAGGGAGCAGTTCTTC. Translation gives CASSQGRSGGREQFF.

CDR3 sequence: CASSRPLLAGVYNEQFF. CDR3 DNA: TGTGCCAGCAGCCGACCCCTCCTAGCGGGAGTCTACAATGAGCAGTTCTTC. The chain joins TRBV7-9 to TRBJ2-1; 10 nucleotides match TRBD2. CDR3 length: 17 residues. The germline gives CDR1 SEHNR, CDR2 FQNEAQ (reference sequence). V lost 5 bases to trimming and J lost 3 bases; unmatched junction nucleotides: 10.

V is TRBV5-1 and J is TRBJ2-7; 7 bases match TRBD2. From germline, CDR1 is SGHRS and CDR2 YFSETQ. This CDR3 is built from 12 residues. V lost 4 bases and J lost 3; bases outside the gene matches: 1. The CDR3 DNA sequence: TGCGCCAGCAGCCGGGGGGACTACGAGCAGTACTTC. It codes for CASSRGDYEQYF. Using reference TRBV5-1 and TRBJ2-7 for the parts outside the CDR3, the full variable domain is KAGVTQTPRYLIKTRGQQVTLSCSPISGHRSVSWYQQTPGQGLQFLFEYFSETQRNKGNFPGRFSGRQFSNSRSEMNVSTLELGDSALYLCASSRGDYEQYFGPGTRLTVT.

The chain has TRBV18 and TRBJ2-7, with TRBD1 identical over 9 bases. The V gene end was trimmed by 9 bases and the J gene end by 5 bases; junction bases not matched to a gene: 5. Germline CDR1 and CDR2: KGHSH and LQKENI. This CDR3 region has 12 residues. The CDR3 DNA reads TGTGCCAGTTCGGGACAGGGCAACGAGCAGTACTTC. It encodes CASSGQGNEQYF.

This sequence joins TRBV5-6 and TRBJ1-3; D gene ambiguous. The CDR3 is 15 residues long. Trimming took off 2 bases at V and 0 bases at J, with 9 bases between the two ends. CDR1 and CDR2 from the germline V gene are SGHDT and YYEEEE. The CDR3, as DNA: TGTGCCAGCAGCTTAGTACCGAGCTCTGGAAACACCATATATTTT. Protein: CASSLVPSSGNTIYF.

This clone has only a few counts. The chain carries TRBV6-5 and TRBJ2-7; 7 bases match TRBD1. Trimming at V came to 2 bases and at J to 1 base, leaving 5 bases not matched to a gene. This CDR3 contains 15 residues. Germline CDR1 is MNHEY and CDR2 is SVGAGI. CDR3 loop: CASSYLGTASYEQYF. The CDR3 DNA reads TGTGCCAGCAGTTACCTTGGGACAGCTTCCTACGAGCAGTACTTC.

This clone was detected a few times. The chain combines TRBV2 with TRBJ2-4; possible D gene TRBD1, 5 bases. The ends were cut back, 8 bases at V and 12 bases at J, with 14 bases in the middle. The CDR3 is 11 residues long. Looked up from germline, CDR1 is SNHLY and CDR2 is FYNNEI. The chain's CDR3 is CASGLRGYQYF. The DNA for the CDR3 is TGTGCCAGCGGCCTAAGGGGTTATCAGTACTTC.

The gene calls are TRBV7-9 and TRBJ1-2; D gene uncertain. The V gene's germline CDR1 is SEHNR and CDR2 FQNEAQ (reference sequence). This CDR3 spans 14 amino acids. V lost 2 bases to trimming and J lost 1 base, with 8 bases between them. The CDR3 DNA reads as TGTGCCAGCAGCTTACCACAGATTAACTATGGCTACACCTTC. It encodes CASSLPQINYGYTF.

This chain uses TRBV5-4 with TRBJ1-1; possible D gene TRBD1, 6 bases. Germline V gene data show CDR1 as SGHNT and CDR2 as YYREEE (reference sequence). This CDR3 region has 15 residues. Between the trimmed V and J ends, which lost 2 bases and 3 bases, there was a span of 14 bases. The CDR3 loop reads CASSFPNRADTEAFF. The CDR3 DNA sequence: TGTGCCAGCAGCTTTCCTAACAGGGCTGACACTGAAGCTTTCTTT. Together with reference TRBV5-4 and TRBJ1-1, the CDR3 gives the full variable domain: ETGVTQSPTHLIKTRGQQVTLRCSSQSGHNTVSWYQQALGQGPQFIFQYYREEENGRGNFPPRFSGLQFPNYSSELNVNALELDDSALYLCASSFPNRADTEAFFGQGTRLTVV.